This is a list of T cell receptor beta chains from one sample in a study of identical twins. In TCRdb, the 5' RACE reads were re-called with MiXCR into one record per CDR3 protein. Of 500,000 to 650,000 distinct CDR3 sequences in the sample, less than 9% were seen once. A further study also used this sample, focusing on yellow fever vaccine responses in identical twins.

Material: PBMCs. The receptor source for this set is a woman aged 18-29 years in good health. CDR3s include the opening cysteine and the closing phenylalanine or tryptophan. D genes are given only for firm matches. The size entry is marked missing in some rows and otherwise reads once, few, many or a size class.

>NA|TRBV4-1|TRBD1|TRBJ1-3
TGCGCCAGCAGCCAAGGACAGGGCTTTAACACCATATATTTT
CASSQGQGFNTIYF
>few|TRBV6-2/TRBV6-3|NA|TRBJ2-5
TGTGCCAGCAGTCTTCCTTTACCCGCGGACGGAACCCAGTACTTC
CASSLPLPADGTQYF
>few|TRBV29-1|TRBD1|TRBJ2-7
TGCAGCGTTGCGGGGGACAGGGAGACCTACGAGCAGTACTTC
CSVAGDRETYEQYF
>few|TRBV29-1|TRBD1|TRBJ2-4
TGCAGCGTTGCTTGGGGACAGCAACAGGCGGGAAACATTCAGTACTTC
CSVAWGQQQAGNIQYF
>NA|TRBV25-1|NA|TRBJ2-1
TGTGCCAGCAGTGTGGGAGCGGTGCTCTACAATGAGCAGTTCTTC
CASSVGAVLYNEQFF
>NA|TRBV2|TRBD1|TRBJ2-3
TGTGCCAGCAGTGGAGAAAGACAGGGAACAGATACGCAGTATTTT
CASSGERQGTDTQYF
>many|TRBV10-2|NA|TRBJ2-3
TGCGCCAGCAGTGACGGGACTCCGCCCACAGATACGCAGTATTTT
CASSDGTPPTDTQYF
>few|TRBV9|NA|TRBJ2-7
TGTGCCAGCAGCGTAGAAGTTGTAGGGGCCGAGCAGTACTTC
CASSVEVVGAEQYF
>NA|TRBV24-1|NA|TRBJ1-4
TGTGCCACCAGTGCCCTCGGTGAAGAAAAACTGTTTTTT
CATSALGEEKLFF
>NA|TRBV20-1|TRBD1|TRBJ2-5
TGCAGTGCTAGCTCCCTCCACAGGGGCAGTCAAGAGACCCAGTACTTC
CSASSLHRGSQETQYF
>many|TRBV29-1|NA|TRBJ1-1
TGCAGCGCTGACAGAACAGGGTCTGAAGCTTTCTTT
CSADRTGSEAFF
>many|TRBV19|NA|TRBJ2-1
TGTGCCAGTAGTGGCAGACTAACCCTCTCCTACAATGAGCAGTTCTTC
CASSGRLTLSYNEQFF
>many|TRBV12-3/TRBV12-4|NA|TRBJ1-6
TGTGCCAGCACAAAAGACCCGGGGGCCGGATCACCCCTCCACTTT
CASTKDPGAGSPLHF
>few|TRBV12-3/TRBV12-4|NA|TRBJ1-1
TGTGCCAGCAGACCTCTAGGGGCGCGTACTGAAGCTTTCTTT
CASRPLGARTEAFF
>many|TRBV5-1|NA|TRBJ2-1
TGCGCCAGCAGGCTGCGGACGGGAGCCTACAATGAGCAGTTCTTC
CASRLRTGAYNEQFF
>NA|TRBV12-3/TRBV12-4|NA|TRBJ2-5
TGTGCCAGCGCCGGGTCAGGGAGGACCCAGTACTTC
CASAGSGRTQYF
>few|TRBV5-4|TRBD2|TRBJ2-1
TGTGCCAGCAGCTTGGGAGGGGCTAGCGGGAACTACAATGAGCAGTTCTTC
CASSLGGASGNYNEQFF
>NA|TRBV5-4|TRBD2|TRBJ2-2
TGTGCCAGCAGCTTGAGGGTTGGTAGCGGGAGTGCGAACACCGGGGAGCTGTTTTTT
CASSLRVGSGSANTGELFF
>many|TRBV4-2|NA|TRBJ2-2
TGTGCCAGCAGCCTAAGACCCGCCGGGGAGCTGTTTTTT
CASSLRPAGELFF
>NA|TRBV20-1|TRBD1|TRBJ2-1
TGCAGAGCCCGGACAGGGGGAGGCTACAATGAGCAGTTCTTC
CRARTGGGYNEQFF
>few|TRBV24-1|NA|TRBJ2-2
TGTGCCACCAGTGATTTGAGGGATCCCACTGGGGAGCTGTTTTTT
CATSDLRDPTGELFF
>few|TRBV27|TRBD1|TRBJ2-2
TGTGCCAGCAGTACCCGGAATAAGACAGGGGGCCATATCCGGGAGCTGTTTTTT
CASSTRNKTGGHIRELFF
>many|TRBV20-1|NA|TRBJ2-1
TGCAGTGCTAGTCAGGTCGGTGCGGGTGAGCAGTTCTTC
CSASQVGAGEQFF
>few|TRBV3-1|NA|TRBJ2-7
TGTGCCAGCAGCCACAATAATCAACGCTACGAGCAGTACTTC
CASSHNNQRYEQYF
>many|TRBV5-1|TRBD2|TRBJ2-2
TGCGCCAGCAGCTCGCATGGACTAGCGGGAAGGGCCGGGGAGCTGTTTTTT
CASSSHGLAGRAGELFF
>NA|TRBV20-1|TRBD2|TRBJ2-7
TGCAGTGCCTCGGGCGGGAGCCTCTACGAGCAGTACTTC
CSASGGSLYEQYF
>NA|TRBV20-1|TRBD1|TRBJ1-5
TGCAGTGCCGGGACAGCACTTGATAGCAATCAGCCCCAGCATTTT
CSAGTALDSNQPQHF
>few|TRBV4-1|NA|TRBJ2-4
TGCGCCAGCAGCCAAGATCCACTGGCAGGGAAGGCCAAAAACATTCAGTACTTC
CASSQDPLAGKAKNIQYF
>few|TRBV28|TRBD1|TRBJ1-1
TGTGCCAGCATCCAAGGACAGGGGGTTAAGAACACTGAAGCTTTCTTT
CASIQGQGVKNTEAFF
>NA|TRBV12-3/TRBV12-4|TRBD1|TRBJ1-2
TGTGCCAGCAGCTGGACAGGGGGCGACTATGGCTACACCTTC
CASSWTGGDYGYTF
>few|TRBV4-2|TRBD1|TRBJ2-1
TGTGCCAGCAGCTACTCTCTCGGACAGGGGGCATATGAGCAGTTCTTC
CASSYSLGQGAYEQFF
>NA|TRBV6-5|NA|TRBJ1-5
TGTGCCAGCAGTTACTCGATTACAGGGAATCAGCCCCAGCATTTT
CASSYSITGNQPQHF
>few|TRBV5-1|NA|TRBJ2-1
TGCGCCAGCAGCGCACAACAGGGAGACACTGAGCAGTTCTTC
CASSAQQGDTEQFF
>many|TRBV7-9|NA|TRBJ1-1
TGTGCCAGCAGCTGGCCGGGACGGGGGGACACTGAAGCTTTCTTT
CASSWPGRGDTEAFF
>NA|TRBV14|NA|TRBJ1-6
TGTGCCAGTGGCCAGATCTATAATTCACCCCTCCACTTT
CASGQIYNSPLHF
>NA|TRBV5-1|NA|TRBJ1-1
TGCGCCATAATGGTCCTTCCCAACACTGAAGCTTTCTTT
CAIMVLPNTEAFF
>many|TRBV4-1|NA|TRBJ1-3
TGCGCCAGCAGCCAAGAGGGTCCTCGTGCTGGAAACACCATATATTTT
CASSQEGPRAGNTIYF